The 20 T cell receptor beta chains below were found in one sample sequenced in a study of blood T cell repertoires in COVID-19. The assay was immunoSEQ multiplex PCR, and TCRdb's table has in-frame clones only and misses some. The sample contains 200,000 to 300,000 clones, about 79% of which appear only once. The sequenced material came from peripheral blood. Receptors were obtained from a man aged 40-49 years who had recovered from COVID-19.

The chain links TRBV9 to TRBJ2-1; possible D gene TRBD2, 6 bases. V was pared by 2 bases and J by 2 bases, with 11 bases between. CDR1 is SGDLS, CDR2 YYNGEE, per germline. CDR3 length: 15 amino acids. CDR3 sequence (DNA): TGTGCCAGCAGCGTGCCCGGGAGTACCTACAATGAGCAGTTCTTC. This gives the protein CASSVPGSTYNEQFF.

J is TRBJ2-7 and V is TRBV9; the match to TRBD1 covers 8 bases. Losses at the gene ends were 4 bases for V and 1 base for J; bases not matched to a gene: 7. This CDR3 is 15 amino acids long. Looked up from germline, CDR1 is SGDLS and CDR2 is YYNGEE. This CDR3 is CASSSLGTGSYEQYF. Here the CDR3 DNA reads TGTGCCAGCAGCTCCCTAGGGACAGGTTCCTACGAGCAGTACTTC. The whole variable domain, remainder taken from reference TRBV9 and TRBJ2-7, is DSGVTQTPKHLITATGQRVTLRCSPRSGDLSVYWYQQSLDQGLQFLIQYYNGEERAKGNILERFSAQQFPDLHSELNLSSLELGDSALYFCASSSLGTGSYEQYFGPGTRLTVT.

V is TRBV7-2 and J is TRBJ1-6; D possibly corresponds to TRBD1 (6 bases). The CDR3 loop spans 14 amino acids. The germline V gene encodes CDR1 SGHTA and CDR2 FQGNSA. Trimming shortened V by 4 bases and J by 9 bases, and 13 bases separated the two germline ends. In DNA, the CDR3 is TGTGCCAGCAGCTGGAACAGGGACGGTTCACCCCTCCACTTT. Amino acids: CASSWNRDGSPLHF.

In regard to this clone: One junction end does not reproduce the germline sequence, and a read error may be involved. This rearrangement joins TRBV24-1 to TRBJ1-1; D gene ambiguous. Germline-derived CDR1 and CDR2 are KGHDR and SFDVKD. This CDR3 is 9 amino acids long. This CDR3 is CATSTNSSF. The CDR3 region has the DNA TGTGCCACCAGTACAAATTCGTCTTTT.

J is TRBJ1-3 and V is TRBV6-2 or TRBV6-3; D remains unclear. V was cut by 0 bases and J by 5 bases, with 8 bases left in between. The CDR3 is 14 amino acids. CDR1 is MNHEY, CDR2 SVGEGT, per germline. The DNA of the CDR3 is TGTGCCAGCAGTTACTCGGCGGTCAGAAACACCATATATTTT. Residues: CASSYSAVRNTIYF.

The rearrangement joins TRBV7-2 to TRBJ2-3; TRBD1 matches at 8 bases. Germline V gene sequence: CDR1 SGHTA, CDR2 FQGNSA. Trimming removed 5 bases from V and 1 base from J; junction bases left unmatched: 2. The CDR3 spans 14 residues. The CDR3 here is CASSQDRGTDTQYF. CDR3 in DNA: TGTGCCAGCAGCCAGGACAGGGGCACAGATACGCAGTATTTT.

The chain combines TRBV2 with TRBJ1-6; tentative D call: TRBD1 (5 bases). CDR3 size: 15 residues. The V and J ends lost 10 bases and 0 bases respectively, with 13 bases between them. Germline V gene data show CDR1 as SNHLY and CDR2 as FYNNEI. The CDR3 nucleotides are TGTGCCACCAGAAACCAGGGCTCCTATAATTCACCCCTCCACTTT. It encodes CATRNQGSYNSPLHF.

Only one count was recorded for this clone. V and J are TRBV28 and TRBJ1-2, with D perhaps matching TRBD1 (5 bases). Trimming left V 3 bases short and J 10 bases short, with 15 bases between. The CDR3 is 13 residues long. The germline CDR1 and CDR2 sequences are MDHEN and SYDVKM. CDR3 DNA sequence: TGTGCCAGCAGTTTCCACAGGCTCACATTCTACACCTTC. It specifies CASSFHRLTFYTF.

The rearrangement links TRBV6-5 to TRBJ1-1; D unresolved. CDR1 and CDR2 from the germline V gene are MNHEY and SVGAGI. V was cut by 7 bases and J by 0 bases, with 15 bases left in between. The length of the CDR3 is 15 residues. DNA of the CDR3: TGTGCCAGCACTATGGGAGGAGGGATGAACACTGAAGCTTTCTTT. Translation: CASTMGGGMNTEAFF.

The J gene is TRBJ1-6, the V gene TRBV7-8, with no clear D. Per the germline V gene, CDR1 is SGHVS and CDR2 is FQNEAQ. The ends were cut back, 4 bases at V and 9 bases at J, with 13 bases in the middle. There are 14 residues in the CDR3. DNA of the CDR3: TGTGCCAGCAGCTCCCCCGGAGGAGGTTCACCCCTCCACTTT. Its translation is CASSSPGGGSPLHF.

The J gene is TRBJ1-5, the V gene TRBV5-6; 10 bases map to TRBD1. Germline V gene sequence: CDR1 SGHDT, CDR2 YYEEEE. The CDR3 is 16 residues long. Trimming removed 4 bases from V and 1 base from J; junction bases left unmatched: 5. The CDR3 reads CASSDRGRTSNQPQHF. CDR3 in DNA: TGTGCCAGCAGCGACAGGGGGCGAACGAGCAATCAGCCCCAGCATTTT.

The chain links TRBV10-3 to TRBJ2-1; D not certain. In germline, CDR1 is ENHRY, CDR2 SYGVKD. Trimming took off 1 base at V and 9 bases at J, with 25 bases between the two ends. The CDR3 has 18 residues. The CDR3 loop reads CAISEYSSSSDKSGEQFF. The CDR3 coding sequence is TGTGCCATCAGTGAGTACTCCTCCTCCTCCGATAAGTCAGGTGAGCAGTTCTTC.

This chain uses TRBV11-3 with TRBJ2-7; TRBD1 matches 7 bases. CDR3 length: 17 amino acids. From germline, CDR1 is SGHNT and CDR2 YENEEA. J was trimmed by 2 bases and V by 3 bases; bases with no gene match: 13. The CDR3 here is CASSFSVRTGFAYEQYF. DNA for the CDR3: TGTGCCAGCAGCTTCTCGGTACGGACAGGATTCGCCTACGAGCAGTACTTC.

The chain carries TRBV15 and TRBJ1-3; D not certain. V lost 2 bases, J lost 4 bases, and 6 bases lay in between. This CDR3 comprises 13 residues. CDR1 is LNHNV, CDR2 YYDKDF, per germline (reference sequence). CDR3 nucleotide sequence: TGTGCCACCAGCAGAATAATCGGAAACACCATATATTTT. It translates to CATSRIIGNTIYF.

V and J are TRBV24-1 and TRBJ2-1; 8 nucleotides agree with TRBD2. The CDR3 runs 15 residues. Germline V CDR1 and CDR2: KGHDR, SFDVKD. With V trimmed by 4 bases and J by 4 bases, 5 bases remained unmatched. The DNA of the CDR3 is TGTGCCACCAGTGAAATACGACTAGCGTACAATGAGCAGTTCTTC. Translating gives CATSEIRLAYNEQFF.

This chain connects TRBV5-5 to TRBJ1-1; D is perhaps TRBD1 (5 bases). Trimming left V 3 bases short and J 1 base short, with 13 bases between. The CDR3 loop spans 15 amino acids. Germline V gene lookup returns CDR1 SGHKS and CDR2 YYEKEE (reference sequence). The CDR3 DNA sequence: TGTGCCAGCAGCTGGGGAGGGACCGCGAACACTGAAGCTTTCTTT. As protein: CASSWGGTANTEAFF. The full variable domain, in which reference TRBV5-5 and TRBJ1-1 provide the parts outside the CDR3, is DAGVTQSPTHLIKTRGQQVTLRCSPISGHKSVSWYQQVLGQGPQFIFQYYEKEERGRGNFPDRFSARQFPNYSSELNVNALLLGDSALYLCASSWGGTANTEAFFGQGTRLTVV.

This chain uses TRBV19 with TRBJ1-5; no firm D call. Germline V gene sequence: CDR1 LNHDA, CDR2 SQIVND (reference sequence). The CDR3 is 14 residues long. The ends were cut back, 6 bases at V and 2 bases at J, with 11 bases in the middle. CDR3: CASSLRRGNQPQHF. The CDR3 bases are TGTGCCAGTAGCCTTAGGAGGGGCAATCAGCCCCAGCATTTT.

V gene TRBV6-2 or TRBV6-3 combines with J gene TRBJ2-1; 12 nucleotides match TRBD2. The V segment lost 5 bases and the J segment 4 bases; nucleotides outside the gene matches: 3. CDR3 length: 15 residues. Germline-derived CDR1 and CDR2 are MNHEY and SVGEGT. Here the CDR3 DNA reads TGTGCCAGCAGTATTCTAGCGGGGGGGTACAATGAGCAGTTCTTC. Protein sequence: CASSILAGGYNEQFF.

V is TRBV3-1 (or the pseudogene TRBV3-2) and J is TRBJ2-1; 13 nucleotides agree with TRBD2. The CDR3 covers 20 residues. V trimming: 4 bases; J trimming: 9 bases; junction bases outside the gene matches: 21. CDR1 LGHDT and CDR2 YNNKEL come from the germline V gene (reference sequence). The CDR3 here is CASSPATSGRADSPSREQFF. In DNA, the CDR3 is TGTGCCAGCAGCCCTGCCACTAGCGGGAGGGCCGACTCCCCCAGCCGTGAGCAGTTCTTC.

This chain connects TRBV18 to TRBJ1-1, with D maybe TRBD1 (5 bases). This CDR3 region has 14 residues. Germline assignment: CDR1 KGHSH and CDR2 LQKENI. V was trimmed by 5 bases and J by 0 bases, leaving 10 bases between them. The CDR3 DNA reads as TGTGCCAGCTCAAAGACAGACATGAACACTGAAGCTTTCTTT. Encoded protein: CASSKTDMNTEAFF.